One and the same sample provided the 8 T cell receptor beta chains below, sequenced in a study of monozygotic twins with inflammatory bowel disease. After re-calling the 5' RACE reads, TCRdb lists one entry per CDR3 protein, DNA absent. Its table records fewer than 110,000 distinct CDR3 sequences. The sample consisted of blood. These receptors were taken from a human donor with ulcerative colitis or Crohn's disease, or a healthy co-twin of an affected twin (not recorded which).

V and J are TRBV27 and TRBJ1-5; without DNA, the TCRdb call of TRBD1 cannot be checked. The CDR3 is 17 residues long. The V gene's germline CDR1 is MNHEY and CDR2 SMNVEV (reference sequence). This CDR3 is CASSLRPPVHSNQPQHF.

The CDR3 sequence is CSARPRTYNEQFF. The rearrangement joins TRBV20-1 to TRBJ2-1. CDR3 length: 13 residues. The germline CDR1 and CDR2 sequences are DFQATT and SNEGSKA (reference sequence).

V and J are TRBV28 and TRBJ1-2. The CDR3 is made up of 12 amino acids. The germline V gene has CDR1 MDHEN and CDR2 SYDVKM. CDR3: CGSSSVLYGYTF.

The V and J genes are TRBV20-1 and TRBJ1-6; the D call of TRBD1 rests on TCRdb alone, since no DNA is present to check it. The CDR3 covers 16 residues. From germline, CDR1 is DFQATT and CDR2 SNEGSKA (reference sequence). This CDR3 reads CSARVTGGNLNSPLHF.

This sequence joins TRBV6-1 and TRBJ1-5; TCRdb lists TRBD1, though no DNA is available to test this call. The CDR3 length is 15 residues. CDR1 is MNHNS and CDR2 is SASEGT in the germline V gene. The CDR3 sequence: CASSPNRGHTQPQHF.

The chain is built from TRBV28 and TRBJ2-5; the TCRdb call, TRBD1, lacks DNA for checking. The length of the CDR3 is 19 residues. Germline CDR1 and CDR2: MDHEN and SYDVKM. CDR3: CASSFIKRDRSYLGETQYF.

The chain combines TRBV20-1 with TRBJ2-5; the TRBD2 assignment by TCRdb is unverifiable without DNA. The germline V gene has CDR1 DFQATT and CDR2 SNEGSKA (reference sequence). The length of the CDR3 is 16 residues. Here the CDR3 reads CSAQRRGLAGKETQYF.

CDR3 sequence: CAGGWTGPPYEQYF. V usage is TRBV7-9 and J usage is TRBJ2-7; TCRdb outputs TRBD1, but without DNA this stays unchecked. CDR3 length: 14 amino acids. Germline CDR1 reads SEHNR; CDR2 reads FQNEAQ (reference sequence). Full variable domain (rest looked up from reference TRBV7-9 and TRBJ2-7): DTGVSQNPRHKITKRGQNVTFRCDPISEHNRLYWYRQTLGQGPEFLTYFQNEAQLEKSRLLSDRFSAERPKGSFSTLEIQRTEQGDSAMYLCAGGWTGPPYEQYFGPGTRLTVT.